This is a list of T cell receptor beta chains from one sample in a study of cytomegalovirus exposure and HLA in healthy donors. Assay used: immunoSEQ multiplex PCR; TCRdb lists only in-frame clones, some missing. The sample yields 150,000 or so clones, about 86% seen once. Sequencing was carried out using PBMCs. The receptors originated from a human donor in good health. CDR3s include the opening cysteine and the closing phenylalanine or tryptophan. D genes are given only for firm matches. Expanded clones are given a class, and other clones once, few, many or no size at all.

.,TRBJ1-1,TRBV12-5,.,CASGSQLVNTEAFF,TGTGCTAGTGGTTCCCAGTTGGTGAACACTGAAGCTTTCTTT
TRBD2,TRBJ2-3,TRBV27,.,CASSPPPLAGGGNTQYF,TGTGCCAGCAGTCCTCCTCCTCTAGCGGGAGGGGGGAATACGCAGTATTTT
.,TRBJ2-7,TRBV14,few,CASSQDTVEQYF,TGTGCCAGCAGCCAAGATACGGTCGAGCAGTACTTC
.,TRBJ2-6,TRBV19,few,CASRAGSGANVLTF,TGTGCCAGTAGGGCGGGGTCCGGGGCCAACGTCCTGACTTTC
.,TRBJ1-4,TRBV2,.,CASSLPGEKLFF,TGTGCCAGCAGTCTCCCAGGGGAAAAACTGTTTTTT
.,TRBJ2-7,TRBV2,few,CASKYPSDYEQYF,TGTGCCAGCAAATACCCTAGCGACTACGAGCAGTACTTC
.,TRBJ1-1,TRBV6-6,.,CASSRQNLNTEAFF,TGTGCCAGCAGTCGACAGAATTTGAACACTGAAGCTTTCTTT
TRBD1,TRBJ2-7,TRBV14,.,CASSLDRVSREQYF,TGTGCCAGCAGCCTCGACAGGGTGTCGCGGGAGCAGTACTTC
.,TRBJ1-1,TRBV29-1,.,CSVAGYWTEAFF,TGCAGCGTTGCAGGATATTGGACTGAAGCTTTCTTT
TRBD1,TRBJ2-7,TRBV5-1,.,CASRPWTGDLSEQYF,TGCGCCAGCAGACCCTGGACAGGGGACTTGTCCGAGCAGTACTTC
TRBD1,TRBJ2-5,TRBV5-1,.,CASSTSSRGRETQYF,TGCGCCAGCAGCACGTCCTCCAGGGGGCGAGAGACCCAGTACTTC
TRBD1,TRBJ1-1,TRBV6-5,.,CASSYYGTGNTEAFF,TGTGCCAGCAGTTACTACGGGACAGGGAACACTGAAGCTTTCTTT
.,TRBJ2-6,TRBV2,.,CASRGPLSSGANVLTF,TGTGCCAGCAGGGGGCCCCTAAGCTCTGGGGCCAACGTCCTGACTTTC
TRBD2,TRBJ2-7,TRBV5-1,.,CASSLEGLAGDYEQYF,TGCGCCAGCAGCTTGGAGGGACTAGCGGGAGACTACGAGCAGTACTTC
TRBD1,TRBJ2-7,TRBV27,.,CASRRTGAYEQYF,TGTGCCAGCAGGCGGACAGGGGCGTACGAGCAGTACTTC
TRBD1,TRBJ1-2,TRBV7-8,.,CASSSGQANYGYTF,TGTGCCAGCAGCTCGGGACAGGCTAACTATGGCTACACCTTC
TRBD1,TRBJ2-5,TRBV9,once,CASSAGQGLGEETQYF,TGTGCCAGCAGCGCTGGACAGGGGTTGGGCGAAGAGACCCAGTACTTC
TRBD1,TRBJ1-2,TRBV19,few,CASSTTGVRGYTF,TGTGCCAGTAGTACGACAGGGGTGAGAGGCTACACCTTC
.,TRBJ2-2,TRBV28,.,CASSLWAGHTGELFF,TGTGCCAGCAGTTTATGGGCGGGTCACACCGGGGAGCTGTTTTTT
TRBD2,TRBJ2-3,TRBV29-1,once,CSLIPAGGTDTQYF,TGCAGCCTCATCCCAGCGGGAGGTACAGATACGCAGTATTTT
TRBD1,TRBJ1-1,TRBV7-2,.,CASTGQGRNTEAFF,TGTGCCAGCACCGGACAGGGCCGGAACACTGAAGCTTTCTTT
.,TRBJ2-3,TRBV5-1,.,CASSEVTDTQYF,TGCGCCAGCAGCGAGGTCACAGATACGCAGTATTTT
TRBD2,TRBJ2-5,TRBV27,.,CASRPRDLAGSSETQYF,TGTGCCAGCAGACCGAGGGATCTAGCGGGCTCGTCTGAGACCCAGTACTTC
TRBD2,TRBJ2-1,TRBV6-5,few,CASAGLAGALNEQFF,TGTGCCAGCGCCGGACTAGCGGGAGCTTTGAATGAGCAGTTCTTC
TRBD2,TRBJ2-5,TRBV5-6,.,CASSLAGLAVPQGKETQYF,TGTGCCAGCAGCTTGGCCGGACTAGCGGTCCCGCAAGGGAAGGAGACCCAGTACTTC
.,TRBJ1-1,TRBV6-6,.,CASRERGRDTEAFF,TGTGCCAGCAGAGAGAGAGGGAGGGACACTGAAGCTTTCTTT
.,TRBJ2-5,TRBV9,.,CASSGTESGQETQYF,TGTGCCAGCAGCGGTACCGAGTCAGGTCAAGAGACCCAGTACTTC
.,TRBJ1-2,TRBV19,.,CASSMAETGYTF,TGTGCCAGTAGTATGGCAGAAACTGGCTACACCTTC
TRBD1,TRBJ2-1,TRBV6-6,once,CASSHDRGPTNEQFF,TGTGCCAGCAGCCATGACAGGGGGCCTACCAATGAGCAGTTCTTC